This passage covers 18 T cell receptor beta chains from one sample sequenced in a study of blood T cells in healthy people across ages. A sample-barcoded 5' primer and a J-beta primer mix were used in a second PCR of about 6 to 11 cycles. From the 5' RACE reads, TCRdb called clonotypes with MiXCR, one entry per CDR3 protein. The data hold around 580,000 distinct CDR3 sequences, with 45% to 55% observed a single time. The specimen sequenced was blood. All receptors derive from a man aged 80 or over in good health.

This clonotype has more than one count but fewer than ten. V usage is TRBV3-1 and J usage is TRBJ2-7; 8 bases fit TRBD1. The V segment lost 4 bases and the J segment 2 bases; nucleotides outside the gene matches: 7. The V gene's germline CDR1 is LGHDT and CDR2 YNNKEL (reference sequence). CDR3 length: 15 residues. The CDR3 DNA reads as TGTGCCAGCAGCCGGGGGACAGGCGCCCCCTACGAGCAGTACTTC. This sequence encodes CASSRGTGAPYEQYF.

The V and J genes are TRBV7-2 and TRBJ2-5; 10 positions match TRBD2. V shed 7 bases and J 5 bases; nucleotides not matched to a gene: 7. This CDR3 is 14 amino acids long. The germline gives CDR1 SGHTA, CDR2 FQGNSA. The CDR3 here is CASNIAGGRETQYF. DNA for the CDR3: TGTGCCAGCAACATAGCGGGAGGAAGGGAGACCCAGTACTTC.

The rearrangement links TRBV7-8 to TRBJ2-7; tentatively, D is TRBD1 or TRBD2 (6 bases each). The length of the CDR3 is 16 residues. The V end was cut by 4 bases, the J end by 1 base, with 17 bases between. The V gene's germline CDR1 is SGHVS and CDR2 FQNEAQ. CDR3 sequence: CASSYPGGPRSYEQYF. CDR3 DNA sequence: TGTGCCAGCAGCTACCCCGGGGGCCCCCGTTCCTACGAGCAGTACTTC. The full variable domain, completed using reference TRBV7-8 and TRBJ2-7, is GAGVSQSPRYKVAKRGQDVALRCDPISGHVSLFWYQQALGQGPEFLTYFQNEAQLDKSGLPSDRFFAERPEGSVSTLKIQRTQQEDSAVYLCASSYPGGPRSYEQYFGPGTRLTVT.

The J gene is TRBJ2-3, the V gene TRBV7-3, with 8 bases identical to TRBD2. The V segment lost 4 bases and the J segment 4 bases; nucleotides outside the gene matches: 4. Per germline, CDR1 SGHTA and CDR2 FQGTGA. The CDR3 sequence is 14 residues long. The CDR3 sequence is CASSYGTSSDTQYF. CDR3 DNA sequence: TGTGCCAGCAGCTATGGGACTAGTTCAGATACGCAGTATTTT.

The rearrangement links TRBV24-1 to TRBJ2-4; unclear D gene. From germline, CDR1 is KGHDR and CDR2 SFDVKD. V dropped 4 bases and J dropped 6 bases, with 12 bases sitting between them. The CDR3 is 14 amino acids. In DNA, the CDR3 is TGTGCCACCAGTGACCCAAGACACGCAAACATTCAGTACTTC. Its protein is CATSDPRHANIQYF.

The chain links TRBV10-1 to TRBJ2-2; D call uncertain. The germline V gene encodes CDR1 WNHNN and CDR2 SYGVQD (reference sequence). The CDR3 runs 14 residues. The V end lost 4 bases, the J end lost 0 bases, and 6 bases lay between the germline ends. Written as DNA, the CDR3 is TGCGCCAGCAGTGGGCAAACGAACACCGGGGAGCTGTTTTTT. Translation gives CASSGQTNTGELFF.

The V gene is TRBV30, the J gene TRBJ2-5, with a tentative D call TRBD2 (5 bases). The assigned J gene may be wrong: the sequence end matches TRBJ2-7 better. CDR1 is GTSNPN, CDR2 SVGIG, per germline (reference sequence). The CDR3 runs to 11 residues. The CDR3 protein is CAWRGVGEQYF. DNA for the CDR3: TGTGCCTGGAGGGGAGTGGGCGAGCAGTACTTC.

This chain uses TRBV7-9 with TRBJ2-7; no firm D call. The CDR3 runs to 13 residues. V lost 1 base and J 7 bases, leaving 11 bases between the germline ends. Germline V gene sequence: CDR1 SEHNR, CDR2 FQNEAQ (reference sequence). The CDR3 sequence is CASSLGEWREQYF. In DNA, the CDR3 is TGTGCCAGCAGCTTAGGAGAATGGCGGGAGCAGTACTTC.

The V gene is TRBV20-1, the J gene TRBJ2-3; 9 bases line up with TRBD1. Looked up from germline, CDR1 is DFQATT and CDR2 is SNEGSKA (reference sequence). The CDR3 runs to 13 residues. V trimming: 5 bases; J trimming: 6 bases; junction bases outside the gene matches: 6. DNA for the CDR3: TGCAGTGCTGGGGGACAGGGAGCCGATACGCAGTATTTT. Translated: CSAGGQGADTQYF.

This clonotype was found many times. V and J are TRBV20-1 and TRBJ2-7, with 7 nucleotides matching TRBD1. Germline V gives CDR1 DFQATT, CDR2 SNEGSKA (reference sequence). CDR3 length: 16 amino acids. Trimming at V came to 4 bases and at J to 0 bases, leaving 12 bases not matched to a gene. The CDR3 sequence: CSATTTSRGISYEQYF. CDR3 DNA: TGCAGTGCTACCACTACATCCAGGGGGATCTCCTACGAGCAGTACTTC.

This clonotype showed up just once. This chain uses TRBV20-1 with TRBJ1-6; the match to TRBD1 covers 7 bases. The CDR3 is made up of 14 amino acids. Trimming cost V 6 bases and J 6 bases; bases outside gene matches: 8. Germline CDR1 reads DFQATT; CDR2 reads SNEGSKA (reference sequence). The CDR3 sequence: CSARRGQVNSPLHF. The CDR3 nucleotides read TGCAGTGCCAGGAGAGGACAGGTTAATTCACCCCTCCACTTT.

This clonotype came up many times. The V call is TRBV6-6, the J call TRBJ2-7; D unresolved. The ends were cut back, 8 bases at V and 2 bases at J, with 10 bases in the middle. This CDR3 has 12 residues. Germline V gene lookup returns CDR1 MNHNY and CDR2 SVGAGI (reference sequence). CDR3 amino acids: CASRQVAYEQYF. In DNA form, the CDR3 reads TGTGCCAGCCGGCAGGTGGCCTACGAGCAGTACTTC.

CDR3 loop: CASSLSTGGTGELFF. The CDR3 nucleotides read TGTGCCAGCAGCTTATCGACCGGGGGTACCGGGGAGCTGTTTTTT. The chain uses TRBV11-2 and TRBJ2-2; D is perhaps TRBD2 (6 bases). Trimming stripped 2 bases from V and 5 bases from J, with 12 bases between. The CDR3 loop spans 15 amino acids. Germline lookup yields CDR1 SGHAT and CDR2 FQNNGV.

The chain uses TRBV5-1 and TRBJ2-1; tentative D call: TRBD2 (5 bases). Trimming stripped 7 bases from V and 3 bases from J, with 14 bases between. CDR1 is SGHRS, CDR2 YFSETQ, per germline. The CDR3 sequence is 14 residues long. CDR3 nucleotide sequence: TGCGCCAGCGGGAGCGGTCGGCTCTACAATGAGCAGTTCTTC. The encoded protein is CASGSGRLYNEQFF.

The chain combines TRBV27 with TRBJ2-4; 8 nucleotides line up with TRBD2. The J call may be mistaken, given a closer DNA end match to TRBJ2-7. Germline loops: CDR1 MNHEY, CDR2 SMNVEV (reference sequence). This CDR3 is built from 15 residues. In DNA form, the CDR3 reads TGTGCCAGCAGTCGGGGGGGAACAGGGATTAGCGAGCAGTACTTC. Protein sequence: CASSRGGTGISEQYF.

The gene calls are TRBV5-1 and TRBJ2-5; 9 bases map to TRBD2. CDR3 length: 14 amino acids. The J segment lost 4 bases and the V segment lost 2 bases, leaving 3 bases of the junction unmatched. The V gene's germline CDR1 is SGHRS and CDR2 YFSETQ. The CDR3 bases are TGCGCCAGCAGCTTCGGACTAGCGCGAGAGACCCAGTACTTC. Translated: CASSFGLARETQYF.

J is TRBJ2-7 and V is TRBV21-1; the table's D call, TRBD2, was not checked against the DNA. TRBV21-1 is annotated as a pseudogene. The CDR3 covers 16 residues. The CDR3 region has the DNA TGTGCCAGCAGCCTAACTAGCGGGAGGGCCGCCTACGAGCAGTACTTC. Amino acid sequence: CASSLTSGRAAYEQYF.

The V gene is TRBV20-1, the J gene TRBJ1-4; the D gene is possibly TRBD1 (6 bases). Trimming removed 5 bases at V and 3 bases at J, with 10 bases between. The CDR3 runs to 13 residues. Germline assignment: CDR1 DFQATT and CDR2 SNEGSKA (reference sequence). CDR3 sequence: CSAPGQSNEKLFF. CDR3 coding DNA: TGCAGTGCTCCCGGACAGTCTAATGAAAAACTGTTTTTT.